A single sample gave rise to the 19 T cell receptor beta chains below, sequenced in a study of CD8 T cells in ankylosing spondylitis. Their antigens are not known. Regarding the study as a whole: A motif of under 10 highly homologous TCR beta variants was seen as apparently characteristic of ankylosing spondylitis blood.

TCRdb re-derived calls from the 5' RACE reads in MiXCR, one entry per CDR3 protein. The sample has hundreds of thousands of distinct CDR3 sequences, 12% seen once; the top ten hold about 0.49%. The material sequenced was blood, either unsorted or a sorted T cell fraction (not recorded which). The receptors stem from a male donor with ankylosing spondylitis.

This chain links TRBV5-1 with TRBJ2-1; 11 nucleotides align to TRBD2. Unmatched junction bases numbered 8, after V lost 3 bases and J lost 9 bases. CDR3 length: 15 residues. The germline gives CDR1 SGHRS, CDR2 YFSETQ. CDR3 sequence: CASSSYSGGAGEQFF. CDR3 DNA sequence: TGCGCCAGCAGCTCTTATAGCGGGGGGGCCGGTGAGCAGTTCTTC.

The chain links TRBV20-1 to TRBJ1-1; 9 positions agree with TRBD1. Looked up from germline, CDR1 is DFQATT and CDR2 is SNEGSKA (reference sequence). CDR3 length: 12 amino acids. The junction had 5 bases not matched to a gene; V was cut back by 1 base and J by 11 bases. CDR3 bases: TGCAGTGCTAGAGGGGACAGGGCGCGTGCTTTCTTT. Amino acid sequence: CSARGDRARAFF.

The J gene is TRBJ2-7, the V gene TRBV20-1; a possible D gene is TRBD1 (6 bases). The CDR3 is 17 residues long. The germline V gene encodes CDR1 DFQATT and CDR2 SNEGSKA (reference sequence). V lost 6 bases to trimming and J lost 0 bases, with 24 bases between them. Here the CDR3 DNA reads TGCAGTGCGGGCGGTTTTTCCGACAGGCCTTTCTCCTACGAGCAGTACTTC. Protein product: CSAGGFSDRPFSYEQYF.

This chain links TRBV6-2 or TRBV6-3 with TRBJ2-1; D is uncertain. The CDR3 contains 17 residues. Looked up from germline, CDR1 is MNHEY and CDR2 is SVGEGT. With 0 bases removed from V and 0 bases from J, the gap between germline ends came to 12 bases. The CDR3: CASSYSQLFSSYNEQFF. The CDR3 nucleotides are TGTGCCAGCAGTTACTCGCAACTCTTTAGCTCCTACAATGAGCAGTTCTTC.

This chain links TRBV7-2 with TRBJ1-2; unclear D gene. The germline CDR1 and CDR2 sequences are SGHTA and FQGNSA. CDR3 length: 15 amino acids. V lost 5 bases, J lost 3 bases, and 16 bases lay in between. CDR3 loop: CASSPSGGLHYGYTF. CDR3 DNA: TGTGCCAGCAGCCCCTCGGGCGGGCTCCACTATGGCTACACCTTC.

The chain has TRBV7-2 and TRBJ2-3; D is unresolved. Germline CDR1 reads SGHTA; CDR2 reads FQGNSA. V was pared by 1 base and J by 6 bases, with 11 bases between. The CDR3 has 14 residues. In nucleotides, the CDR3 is TGTGCCAGCAGCTTAGAACGGGCCACCGATACGCAGTATTTT. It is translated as CASSLERATDTQYF.

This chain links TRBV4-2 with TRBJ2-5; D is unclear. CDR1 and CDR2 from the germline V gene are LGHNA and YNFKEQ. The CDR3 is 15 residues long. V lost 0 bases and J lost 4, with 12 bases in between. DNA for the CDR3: TGTGCCAGCAGCCAAGATCGGGCTAGAGGAGAGACCCAGTACTTC. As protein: CASSQDRARGETQYF.

The CDR3, as DNA: TGTGCCAGCTCACCAGGCAGCCGGCCAACTCTCTATGGCTACACCTTC. This codes for CASSPGSRPTLYGYTF. The chain combines TRBV18 with TRBJ1-2; no firm D call. The CDR3 sequence is 16 residues long. V gave up 2 bases and J gave up 4 bases, with 17 bases separating them. Germline V gene sequence: CDR1 KGHSH, CDR2 LQKENI.

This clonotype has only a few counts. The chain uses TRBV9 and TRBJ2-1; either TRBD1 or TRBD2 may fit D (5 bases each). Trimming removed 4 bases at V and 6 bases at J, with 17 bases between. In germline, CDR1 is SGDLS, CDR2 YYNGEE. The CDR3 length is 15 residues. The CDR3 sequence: CASSPGAAVFNEQFF. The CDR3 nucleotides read TGTGCCAGCAGCCCCGGGGCCGCGGTTTTCAATGAGCAGTTCTTC.

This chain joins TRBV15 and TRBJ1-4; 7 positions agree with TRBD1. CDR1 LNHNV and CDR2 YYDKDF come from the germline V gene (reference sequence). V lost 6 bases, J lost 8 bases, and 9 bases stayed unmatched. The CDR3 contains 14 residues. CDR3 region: CATSQGGAPEKLFF. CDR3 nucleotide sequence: TGTGCCACCAGTCAGGGGGGGGCTCCAGAAAAACTGTTTTTT.

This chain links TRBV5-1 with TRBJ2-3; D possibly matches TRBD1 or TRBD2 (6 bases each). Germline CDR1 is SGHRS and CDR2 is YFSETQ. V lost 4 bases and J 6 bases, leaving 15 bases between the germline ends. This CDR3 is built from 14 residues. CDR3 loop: CASSPQGTGDTQYF. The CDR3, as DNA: TGCGCCAGCAGCCCCCAGGGGACTGGGGATACGCAGTATTTT.

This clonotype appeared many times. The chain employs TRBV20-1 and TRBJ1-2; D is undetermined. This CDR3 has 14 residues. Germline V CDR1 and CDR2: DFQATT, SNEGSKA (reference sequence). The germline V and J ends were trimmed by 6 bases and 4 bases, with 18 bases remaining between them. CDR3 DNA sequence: TGCAGTGCCACTTCCGGTGGGCCCATCTATGGCTACACCTTC. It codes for CSATSGGPIYGYTF.

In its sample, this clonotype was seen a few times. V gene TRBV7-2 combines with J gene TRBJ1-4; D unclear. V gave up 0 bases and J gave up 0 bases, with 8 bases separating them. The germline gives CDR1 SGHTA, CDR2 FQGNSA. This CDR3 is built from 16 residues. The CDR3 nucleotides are TGTGCCAGCAGCTTAGCTAGGGCATCAACTAATGAAAAACTGTTTTTT. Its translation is CASSLARASTNEKLFF.

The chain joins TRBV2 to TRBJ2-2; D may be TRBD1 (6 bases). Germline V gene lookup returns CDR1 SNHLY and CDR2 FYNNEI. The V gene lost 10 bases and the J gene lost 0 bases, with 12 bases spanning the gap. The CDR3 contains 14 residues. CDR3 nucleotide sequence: TGTGCCACCAATGGACAGACGAACACCGGGGAGCTGTTTTTT. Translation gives CATNGQTNTGELFF.

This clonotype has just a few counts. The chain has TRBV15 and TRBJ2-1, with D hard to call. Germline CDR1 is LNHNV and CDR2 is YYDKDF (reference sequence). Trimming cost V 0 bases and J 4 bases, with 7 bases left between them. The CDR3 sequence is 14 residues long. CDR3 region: CATSRDASYNEQFF. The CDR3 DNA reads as TGTGCCACCAGCAGAGATGCCAGTTACAATGAGCAGTTCTTC.

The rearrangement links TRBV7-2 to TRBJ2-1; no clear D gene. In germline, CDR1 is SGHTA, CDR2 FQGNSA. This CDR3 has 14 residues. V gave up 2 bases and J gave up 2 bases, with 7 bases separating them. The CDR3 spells CASSLTVTYNEQFF. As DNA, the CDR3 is TGTGCCAGCAGCTTAACCGTGACCTACAATGAGCAGTTCTTC.

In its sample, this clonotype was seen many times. The CDR3 protein is CSDLDGVNYGYTF. Written as DNA, the CDR3 is TGCAGCGACCTGGATGGGGTGAACTATGGCTACACCTTC. This rearrangement joins TRBV29-1 to TRBJ1-2, with D uncertain. Trimming took 7 bases from V and 2 from J, leaving 14 bases between them. Germline V gives CDR1 SQVTM, CDR2 ANQGSEA. The CDR3 runs 13 residues.

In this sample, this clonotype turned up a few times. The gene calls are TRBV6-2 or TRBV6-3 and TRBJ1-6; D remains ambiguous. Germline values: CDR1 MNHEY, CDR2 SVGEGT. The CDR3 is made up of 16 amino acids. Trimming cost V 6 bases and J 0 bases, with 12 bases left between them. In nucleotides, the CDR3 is TGTGCCAGCAGACTCGGACGAGACTCCTATAATTCACCCCTCCACTTT. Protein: CASRLGRDSYNSPLHF.

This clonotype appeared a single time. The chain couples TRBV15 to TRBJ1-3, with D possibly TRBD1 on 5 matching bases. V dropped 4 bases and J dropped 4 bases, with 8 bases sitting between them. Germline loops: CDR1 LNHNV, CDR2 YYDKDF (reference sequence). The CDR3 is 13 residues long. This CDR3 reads CATSKRGGNTIYF. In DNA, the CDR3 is TGTGCCACCAGCAAGCGGGGCGGAAACACCATATATTTT.